This TCR beta chain was obtained from a study of T cells in Graves' hyperthyroidism and ophthalmopathy. Study-level findings and limits: Ophthalmopathy and stable hyperthyroidism were told apart by a 13 V-J model.

Amplified TCR beta CDR3 regions derived from RNA transcripts. A set of HTBI primers served as the primers for a first-round RT-PCR of the TCR CDR3. TCRdb re-called the multiplex PCR reads with MiXCR, one entry per CDR3 protein. The table shows 450,000 to 700,000 distinct CDR3 sequences, with 35% to 55% occurring only once. The CDR3 has 15 amino acids. Germline CDR1 reads SGHRS; CDR2 reads YFSETQ. As concerns this clonotype: Its target is not known. The germline gene is not matched at one end of the junction; a read error may be the cause.

The receptor was isolated from an adult woman with Graves' disease, either hyperthyroidism or ophthalmopathy (not recorded which). Source material: peripheral blood or thyroid tissue (not recorded which). The rearrangement links TRBV5-1 to TRBJ1-5, with D uncertain. CDR3 sequence: CASSNLLGSNQPQHF. The CDR3 DNA reads TGTGCCAGCAGCAACCTCCTGGGAAGCAATCAGCCCCAGCATTTT.